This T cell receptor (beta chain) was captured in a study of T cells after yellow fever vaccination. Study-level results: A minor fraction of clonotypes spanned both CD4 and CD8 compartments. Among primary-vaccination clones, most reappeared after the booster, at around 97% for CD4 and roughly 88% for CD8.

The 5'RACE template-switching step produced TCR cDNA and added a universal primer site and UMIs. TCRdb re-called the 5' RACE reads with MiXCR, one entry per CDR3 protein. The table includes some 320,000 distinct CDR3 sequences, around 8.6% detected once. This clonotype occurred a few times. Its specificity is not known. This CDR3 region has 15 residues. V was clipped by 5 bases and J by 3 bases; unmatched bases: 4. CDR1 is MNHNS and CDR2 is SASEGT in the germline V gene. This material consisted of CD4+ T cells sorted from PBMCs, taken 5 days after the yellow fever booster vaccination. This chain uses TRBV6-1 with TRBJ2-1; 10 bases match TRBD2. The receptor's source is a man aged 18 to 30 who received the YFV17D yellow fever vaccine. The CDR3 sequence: CASSTTSGVYNEQFF. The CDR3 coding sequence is TGTGCCAGCAGTACCACTAGCGGGGTCTACAATGAGCAGTTCTTC.